This is a list of T cell receptor beta chains from one sample in a study of beta chain features in type 1 diabetes. Only in-frame clones appear in the TCRdb table, and some are missing; sequencing was by immunoSEQ multiplex PCR. Seen here are about 150,000 clones, less than 10% observed once, and the top ten hold approximately 0.54%. Material for sequencing was central memory CD4+ T cells from blood. Source of these receptors: a man younger than 35 with type 1 diabetes. Each CDR3 is given with its conserved first and last residue. D genes are given only for firm matches. A clone size is listed for some rows: how often the clone was seen (once, few, many), or a class if it is expanded.

D	J	V	size	CDR3	DNA
TRBD1	TRBJ2-1	TRBV7-2	NA	CASSYRTGGYNEQFF	TGTGCCAGCAGCTACCGGACAGGGGGTTACAATGAGCAGTTCTTC
NA	TRBJ2-2	TRBV4-3	many	CASSQDLSGPRTGELFF	TGCGCCAGCAGCCAAGACCTATCAGGGCCGAGGACCGGGGAGCTGTTTTTT
NA	TRBJ2-3	TRBV2	NA	CASSELVASVGVDTQYF	TGTGCCAGCAGTGAATTGGTTGCTAGCGTGGGGGTAGATACGCAGTATTTT
NA	TRBJ2-3	TRBV4-3	NA	CASSPQPSDTDTQYF	TGCGCCAGCAGCCCACAGCCTAGCGACACAGATACGCAGTATTTT
NA	TRBJ2-7	TRBV14	NA	CASSHLGSSIKYEQYF	TGTGCCAGCAGCCACCTGGGCTCGTCCATTAAATACGAGCAGTACTTC
TRBD1	TRBJ2-7	TRBV28	NA	CASKRTGQGNNEQYF	TGTGCCAGCAAGAGAACGGGACAGGGGAATAACGAGCAGTACTTC
TRBD2	TRBJ2-1	TRBV28	NA	CASSFTSGRRGTNEQFF	TGTGCCAGCAGTTTTACGAGCGGGAGGAGGGGTACCAATGAGCAGTTCTTC
TRBD1	TRBJ2-5	TRBV18	NA	CASSPLRGTGGDETQYF	TGTGCCAGCTCACCGCTGAGGGGGACAGGGGGAGACGAGACCCAGTACTTC
NA	TRBJ2-6	TRBV5-1	NA	CASSLGQITGANVLTF	TGCGCCAGCAGCTTGGGGCAGATCACTGGGGCCAACGTCCTGACTTTC
NA	TRBJ2-5	TRBV11-2	NA	CASSLGTAQETQYF	TGTGCCAGCAGCTTAGGGACTGCACAAGAGACCCAGTACTTC
NA	TRBJ2-7	TRBV4-3	few	CASSQSPGSSYEQYF	TGCGCCAGCAGCCAATCCCCGGGAAGCTCCTACGAGCAGTACTTC
TRBD2	TRBJ2-2	TRBV4-1	few	CASSQKLAGDTGELFF	TGCGCCAGCAGCCAGAAACTAGCGGGTGATACCGGGGAGCTGTTTTTT
TRBD1	TRBJ1-6	TRBV4-3	NA	CASSTTTGGPSPLHF	TGCGCCAGCAGCACCACAACAGGGGGGCCTTCACCCCTCCACTTT
NA	TRBJ1-2	TRBV7-2	few	CASSWGGGAGYTF	TGTGCCAGCAGCTGGGGTGGGGGGGCTGGCTACACCTTC
NA	TRBJ1-6	TRBV28	many	CASSSRNSPLHF	TGTGCCAGCAGTTCGCGTAATTCACCCCTCCACTTT
TRBD2	TRBJ2-3	TRBV7-2	NA	CASSLSRAGGNTDTQYF	TGTGCCAGCAGCTTATCAAGAGCGGGGGGGAACACAGATACGCAGTATTTT
NA	TRBJ2-7	TRBV28	NA	CASSSRKTGGNEQYF	TGTGCCAGCAGTTCTCGTAAGACAGGTGGGAACGAGCAGTACTTC
NA	TRBJ2-2	TRBV4-2	few	CASSQDAGTGELFF	TGTGCCAGCAGCCAAGATGCAGGCACCGGGGAGCTGTTTTTT
TRBD2	TRBJ2-7	TRBV28	NA	CASRLSTSGDHYEQYF	TGTGCCAGCAGACTTTCGACTAGCGGGGACCACTACGAGCAGTACTTC
TRBD2	TRBJ2-1	TRBV14	many	CASSRTSGDEQFF	TGTGCCAGCAGCCGTACTAGCGGGGATGAGCAGTTCTTC
TRBD1	TRBJ2-7	TRBV5-1	few	CASSPEGQGPYEQYF	TGCGCCAGCAGCCCGGAGGGACAGGGACCCTACGAGCAGTACTTC
TRBD1	TRBJ2-2	TRBV28	NA	CASSLIGQGHTGELFF	TGTGCCAGCAGTTTAATCGGACAGGGGCACACCGGGGAGCTGTTTTTT
NA	TRBJ1-2	TRBV27	NA	CASWSQGGYTF	TGTGCCAGCTGGAGCCAGGGGGGCTACACCTTC
TRBD1	TRBJ1-2	TRBV29-1	NA	CSVEGRGLGYGYTF	TGCAGCGTTGAGGGCAGGGGGCTCGGCTATGGCTACACCTTC
TRBD2	TRBJ2-5	TRBV5-6	NA	CASSLTSGGAETQYF	TGTGCCAGCAGCTTGACTAGCGGGGGGGCCGAGACCCAGTACTTC
NA	TRBJ1-1	TRBV5-1	few	CASSLGGGTEAFF	TGCGCCAGCAGCTTGGGAGGGGGCACTGAAGCTTTCTTT
NA	TRBJ2-5	TRBV7-2	NA	CASSFSETQYF	TGTGCCAGCAGCTTTTCGGAGACCCAGTACTTC
NA	TRBJ2-1	TRBV11-2	few	CASRGLLGEQFF	TGTGCCAGCAGGGGACTCCTTGGTGAGCAGTTCTTC
TRBD1	TRBJ1-2	TRBV28	NA	CASSLTGAIGGYTF	TGTGCCAGCAGTCTCACAGGGGCTATTGGTGGCTACACCTTC
TRBD2	TRBJ2-7	TRBV5-1	few	CASSFGGSTIEQYF	TGCGCCAGCAGCTTTGGCGGGAGTACGATCGAGCAGTACTTC
NA	TRBJ2-1	TRBV2	many	CASSRNTASDGQFF	TGTGCCAGCAGTAGAAATACGGCTAGCGATGGGCAGTTCTTC
TRBD1	TRBJ2-7	TRBV7-9	NA	CASSGYRGGSYEQYF	TGTGCCAGCAGCGGTTACAGGGGTGGCTCCTACGAGCAGTACTTC
TRBD2	TRBJ2-4	TRBV28	few	CASNDLTGGPGNIQYF	TGTGCCAGCAACGACCTGACGGGGGGGCCTGGAAACATTCAGTACTTC
TRBD1	TRBJ1-5	TRBV5-1	NA	CASSLGPGQFNQPQHF	TGCGCCAGCAGCTTGGGACCGGGACAGTTCAATCAGCCCCAGCATTTT
NA	TRBJ2-3	TRBV10-3	NA	CASIGVDTDTQYF	TGTGCCAGCATAGGGGTTGACACAGATACGCAGTATTTT
NA	TRBJ2-7	TRBV28	few	CASMRGEGAIYEQYF	TGTGCCAGCATGCGAGGCGAAGGGGCTATCTACGAGCAGTACTTC
TRBD1	TRBJ1-4	TRBV15	NA	CATSRDLTGEEKLFF	TGTGCCACCAGCAGAGATTTGACAGGGGAAGAAAAACTGTTTTTT
TRBD1	TRBJ1-1	TRBV19	once	CASSGDRGPGNTEAFF	TGTGCCAGTAGTGGCGACAGGGGGCCGGGGAACACTGAAGCTTTCTTT
NA	TRBJ2-7	TRBV7-2	few	CASSSYRAEQYF	TGTGCCAGCAGCTCTTACAGGGCCGAGCAGTACTTC
NA	TRBJ1-5	TRBV4-3	NA	CASSQEIGGNAGGGQPQHF	TGCGCCAGCAGCCAAGAGATAGGAGGGAATGCGGGGGGGGGCCAGCCCCAGCATTTT
TRBD2	TRBJ2-3	TRBV29-1	many	CSVGLAGTDTQYF	TGCAGCGTTGGGCTAGCGGGTACAGATACGCAGTATTTT
NA	TRBJ1-2	TRBV11-2	NA	CASSLSGGGGYYGYTF	TGTGCCAGCAGCTTAAGTGGAGGCGGGGGTTATTATGGCTACACCTTC
TRBD1	TRBJ2-1	TRBV5-4	many	CASRPGQGNDEQFF	TGTGCCAGCAGGCCGGGACAGGGGAACGATGAGCAGTTCTTC
NA	TRBJ1-2	TRBV27	few	CASRAGNNYGYTF	TGTGCCAGCAGAGCAGGAAACAACTATGGCTACACCTTC
NA	TRBJ1-2	TRBV18	few	CASSPSGTRDGYTF	TGTGCCAGCTCACCGTCAGGAACGAGGGATGGCTACACCTTC
TRBD1	TRBJ1-2	TRBV28	few	CASSGQGSNYGYTF	TGTGCCAGCAGTGGACAGGGATCCAACTATGGCTACACCTTC
TRBD1	TRBJ2-1	TRBV2	NA	CASRRGHEQFF	TGTGCCAGCAGGAGGGGGCATGAGCAGTTCTTC
NA	TRBJ2-1	TRBV5-1	few	CASSLAAVGEQFF	TGCGCCAGCAGCTTGGCCGCCGTCGGTGAGCAGTTCTTC
TRBD1	TRBJ1-2	TRBV28	few	CASSLGDRPIYGYTF	TGTGCCAGCAGTTTAGGGGACAGACCTATCTATGGCTACACCTTC
NA	TRBJ2-1	TRBV5-1	NA	CASSFRQAPMGEQFF	TGCGCCAGCAGCTTTCGACAGGCCCCCATGGGTGAGCAGTTCTTC
NA	TRBJ2-2	TRBV11-2	NA	CASSSITGELFF	TGTGCCAGCAGCTCTATCACCGGGGAGCTGTTTTTT
TRBD1	TRBJ1-5	TRBV19	NA	CASTDRVGQPQHF	TGTGCCAGTACTGACAGGGTGGGTCAGCCCCAGCATTTT
NA	TRBJ2-1	TRBV5-1	few	CASSLYREAYNEQFF	TGCGCCAGCAGCTTGTATCGGGAAGCCTACAATGAGCAGTTCTTC
NA	TRBJ1-2	TRBV29-1	many	CSVAGRGQNYGYTF	TGCAGCGTTGCGGGCAGGGGTCAGAACTATGGCTACACCTTC